What follows are 8 T cell receptor beta chains derived from one specimen sequenced in a study of blood T cells in healthy people across ages. A second PCR of about 7 to 11 cycles used a sample-barcoded 5' primer and a J-beta primer mix. TCRdb independently ran MiXCR on the 5' RACE reads; one entry per CDR3 protein. Among roughly 1,800,000 distinct CDR3 sequences listed, about 50% were seen once. Source material: blood. The receptors come from a woman in her thirties or forties in good health.

On this clonotype: The CDR3 carries no conserved terminal phenylalanine or tryptophan, so it likely arises from a read error. The chain carries TRBV7-6 and TRBJ2-1; 9 nucleotides align to TRBD1. The CDR3 is 15 amino acids. V lost 5 bases to trimming and J lost 5 bases; unmatched junction nucleotides: 7. Per the germline V gene, CDR1 is SGHVS and CDR2 is FNYEAQ. CDR3 DNA sequence: TGTGCCAGCAGCATAGGGGGGACAGGGAACAATGAGCAGTTCATC. Encoded protein: CASSIGGTGNNEQFI.

The sample holds one count of this clonotype. The chain couples TRBV18 to TRBJ2-3; the match to TRBD1 covers 7 bases. Germline CDR1 is KGHSH and CDR2 is LQKENI. The CDR3 is 15 amino acids. Losses at the gene ends were 4 bases for V and 0 bases for J; bases not matched to a gene: 4. The CDR3 protein is CASSQGAASTDTQYF. For the CDR3, the DNA is TGTGCCAGCTCACAGGGGGCCGCTAGCACAGATACGCAGTATTTT.

The chain uses TRBV2 and TRBJ1-2; no definite D call. Germline V gene data show CDR1 as SNHLY and CDR2 as FYNNEI. The CDR3 is 15 residues long. Trimming stripped 7 bases from V and 2 bases from J, with 17 bases between. In nucleotides, the CDR3 is TGTGCCAGCAAGCCGAATCTGGACGGAAACTATGGCTACACCTTC. It yields the protein CASKPNLDGNYGYTF. The variable domain in full, with the rest retrieved from reference TRBV2 and TRBJ1-2, is EPEVTQTPSHQVTQMGQEVILRCVPISNHLYFYWYRQILGQKVEFLVSFYNNEISEKSEIFDDQFSVERPDGSNFTLKIRSTKLEDSAMYFCASKPNLDGNYGYTFGSGTRLTVV.

The rearrangement joins TRBV6-5 to TRBJ2-5, with D possibly being TRBD2 (6 bases). Trimming removed 6 bases at V and 2 bases at J, with 13 bases between. The CDR3 has 14 residues. Per germline, CDR1 MNHEY and CDR2 SVGAGI. The CDR3 sequence: CASRPGLSQETQYF. The DNA for the CDR3 is TGTGCCAGCAGACCCGGACTATCACAAGAGACCCAGTACTTC.

J is TRBJ2-4 and V is TRBV6-5; unclear D gene. The DNA end is a closer match to TRBJ2-7, so the J assignment may be wrong. The germline V gene encodes CDR1 MNHEY and CDR2 SVGAGI. CDR3 length: 15 residues. The chain's CDR3 is CASSLSPDLIYEQYF. CDR3 bases: TGTGCCAGCAGTCTAAGCCCAGACCTAATCTACGAGCAGTACTTC.

V is TRBV29-1 and J is TRBJ2-4; D is perhaps TRBD2 (7 bases). The J call may be mistaken, given a closer DNA end match to TRBJ2-5. Germline V CDR1 and CDR2: SQVTM, ANQGSEA. This CDR3 has 14 amino acids. The CDR3 protein is CSVNVGGGLETQYF. The CDR3 DNA is TGCAGCGTTAACGTTGGGGGGGGCCTTGAGACCCAGTACTTC.

This clonotype showed up just a few times. The gene calls are TRBV7-2 and TRBJ2-5; 15 bases map to TRBD2. CDR1 and CDR2 (germline): SGHTA, FQGNSA. V lost 6 bases and J lost 2; bases outside the gene matches: 13. The CDR3 totals 19 residues. CDR3 DNA sequence: TGTGCCAGCAGGAGTCGGACTAGCGGGGGGGGAAAGTTTCAAGAGACCCAGTACTTC. Amino acids: CASRSRTSGGGKFQETQYF.

The chain links TRBV7-9 to TRBJ2-3, with 9 bases aligning to TRBD2. Germline-derived CDR1 and CDR2 are SEHNR and FQNEAQ (reference sequence). The CDR3 runs to 15 residues. V was clipped by 3 bases and J by 6 bases; unmatched bases: 7. Written as DNA, the CDR3 is TGTGCCAGCAGCTTCGGGACTAGCTTTCTGGATACGCAGTATTTT. Translation: CASSFGTSFLDTQYF.